This TCR beta chain was identified in a study of cytomegalovirus exposure and HLA in healthy donors. Comment on this clone: The antigen is not known.

After removal of 4 bases from V and 6 bases from J, the junction contained 7 bases not matched to a gene. Germline V gene lookup returns CDR1 LNHDA and CDR2 SQIVND (reference sequence). The CDR3 sequence is 15 residues long. Researchers ran the PCR with 60 Vbeta and 13 Jbeta primers. Sequencing was performed with immunoSEQ multiplex PCR; in TCRdb, only in-frame clones are kept and a portion is missing. The sample holds 120,000 or so clones; around 85% are singletons and the top ten take 3.5% to 4%. Study-wide findings and caveats: CMV serostatus alone was available as immune exposure information. It was reportedly the case that the classifier diagnosed cytomegalovirus status with high specificity and sensitivity. Another analysis was done later, and it associated 16,951 TCR beta sequences with HLA alleles at 0.05 false discovery rate. As confirmed in vitro, a few CMV-associated chains were specific for CMV antigens.

Sequencing was done on a sample of PBMCs. The clonotype originates from a man between 18 and 35 years old in good health and CMV-seropositive. This sequence joins TRBV19 and TRBJ2-1; 9 bases line up with TRBD2. CDR3 coding DNA: TGTGCCAGTAGTAATCGGAATAGCGGGAGCAATGAGCAGTTCTTC. This gives the protein CASSNRNSGSNEQFF.